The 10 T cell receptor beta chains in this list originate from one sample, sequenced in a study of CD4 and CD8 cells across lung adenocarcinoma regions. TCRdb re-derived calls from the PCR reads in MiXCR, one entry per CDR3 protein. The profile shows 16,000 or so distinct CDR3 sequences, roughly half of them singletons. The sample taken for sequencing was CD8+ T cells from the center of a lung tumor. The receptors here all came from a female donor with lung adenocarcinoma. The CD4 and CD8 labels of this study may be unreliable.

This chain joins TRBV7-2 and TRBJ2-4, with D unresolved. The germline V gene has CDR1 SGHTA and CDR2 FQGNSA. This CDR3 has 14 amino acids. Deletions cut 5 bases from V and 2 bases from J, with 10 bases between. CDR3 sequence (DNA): TGTGCCAGCAGCAGTTCTAATTCCAAAAACATTCAGTACTTC. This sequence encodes CASSSSNSKNIQYF.

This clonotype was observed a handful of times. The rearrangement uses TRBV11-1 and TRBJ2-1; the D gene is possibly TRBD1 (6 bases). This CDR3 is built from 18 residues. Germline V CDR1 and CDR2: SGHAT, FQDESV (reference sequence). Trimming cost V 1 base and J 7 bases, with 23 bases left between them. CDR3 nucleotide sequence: TGTGCCAGCAGCTTAGGCAGATCAGGGGCCACCGCAAGGAATGAGCAGTTCTTC. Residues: CASSLGRSGATARNEQFF.

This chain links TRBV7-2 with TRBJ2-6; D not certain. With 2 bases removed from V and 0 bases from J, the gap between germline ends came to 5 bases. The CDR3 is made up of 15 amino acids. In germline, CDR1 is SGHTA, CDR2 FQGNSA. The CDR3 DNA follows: TGTGCCAGCAGCTTAACCCCCTCTGGGGCCAACGTCCTGACTTTC. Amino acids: CASSLTPSGANVLTF.

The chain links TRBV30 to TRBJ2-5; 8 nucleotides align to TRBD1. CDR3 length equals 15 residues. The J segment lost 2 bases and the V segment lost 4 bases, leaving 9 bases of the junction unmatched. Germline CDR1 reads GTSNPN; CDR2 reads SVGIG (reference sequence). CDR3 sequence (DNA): TGTGCCTGGACCCCAGGACAGGGCCCGCAAGAGACCCAGTACTTC. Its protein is CAWTPGQGPQETQYF. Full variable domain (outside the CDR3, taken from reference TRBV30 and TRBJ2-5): SQTIHQWPATLVQPVGSPLSLECTVEGTSNPNLYWYRQAAGRGLQLLFYSVGIGQISSEVPQNLSASRPQDRQFILSSKKLLLSDSGFYLCAWTPGQGPQETQYFGPGTRLLVL.

For the CDR3, the DNA is TGTGCCAGCAGCTTAGCGGAGGGGACCTACAATGAGCAGTTCTTC. Translation gives CASSLAEGTYNEQFF. The genes are TRBV7-6 and TRBJ2-1; a weak D match, TRBD2 (6 bases). Trimming removed 0 bases from V and 2 bases from J, with 8 bases in between. Germline lookup yields CDR1 SGHVS and CDR2 FNYEAQ. CDR3 length equals 15 residues.

CDR3 nucleotide sequence: TGTGCCAGCCTCGGGACTTTACCCTACGAGCAGTACTTC. Protein: CASLGTLPYEQYF. The V gene is TRBV27, the J gene TRBJ2-7, with D possibly being TRBD2 (6 bases). Looked up from germline, CDR1 is MNHEY and CDR2 is SMNVEV (reference sequence). V dropped 8 bases and J dropped 2 bases, with 13 bases sitting between them. The CDR3 is 13 residues long.

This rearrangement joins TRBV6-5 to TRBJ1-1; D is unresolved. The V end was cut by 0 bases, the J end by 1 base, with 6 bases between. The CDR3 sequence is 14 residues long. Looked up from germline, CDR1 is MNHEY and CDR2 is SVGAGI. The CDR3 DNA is TGTGCCAGCAGTTACTCGACACGGAACACTGAAGCTTTCTTT. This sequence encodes CASSYSTRNTEAFF.

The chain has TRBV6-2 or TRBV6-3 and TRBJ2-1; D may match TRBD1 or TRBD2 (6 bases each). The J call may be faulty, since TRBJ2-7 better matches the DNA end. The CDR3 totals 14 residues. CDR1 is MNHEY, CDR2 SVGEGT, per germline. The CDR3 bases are TGTGCCAGCAGTTACCTAGCGTGGGACAATGAGCAGTACTTC. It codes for CASSYLAWDNEQYF.

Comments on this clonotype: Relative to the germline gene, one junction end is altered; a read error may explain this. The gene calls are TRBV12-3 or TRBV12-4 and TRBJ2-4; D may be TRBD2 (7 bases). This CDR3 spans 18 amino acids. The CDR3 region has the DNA TGTGCCAGCAGTCGGGCGGGGGTGGGGGGCCGTCCCAAAAAGATTCAGTACTTC. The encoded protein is CASSRAGVGGRPKKIQYF.

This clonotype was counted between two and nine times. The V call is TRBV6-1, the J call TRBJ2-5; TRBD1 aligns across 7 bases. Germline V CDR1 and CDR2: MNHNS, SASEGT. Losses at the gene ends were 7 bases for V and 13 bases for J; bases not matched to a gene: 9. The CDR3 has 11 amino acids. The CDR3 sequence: CASKQGPSGYF. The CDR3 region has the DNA TGTGCCAGCAAACAGGGGCCTAGTGGGTACTTC.